The present TCR beta chain was sequenced within a study of CD8+ T cells in alopecia areata. V lost 3 bases, J lost 2 bases, and 5 bases lay in between. The CDR3 totals 11 residues. Germline values: CDR1 DFQATT, CDR2 SNEGSKA (reference sequence). Study-wide points: Lesional scalp, notably in alopecia totalis/universalis, had clonality above that of normal scalp.

Extracted RNA was reverse transcribed, and the resulting cDNA served as sequencing template. Produced via immunoSEQ multiplex PCR; TCRdb's table is partial and in-frame only. The sample gives about 150,000 clones, about 51% of which show up once; around 15% is in the top ten. With respect to this clone: Its matching antigen is unknown.

Treatment given: oral pan-JAK inhibitor, 5-10 mg twice daily. V and J are TRBV20-1 and TRBJ2-7; the D is unclear. The sequence was obtained from a human donor with alopecia areata. The starting material was CD8+ T cells sorted from blood, obtained at week 4, from a patient treated with tofacitinib. The CDR3 protein is CSARITYEQYF. As DNA, the CDR3 is TGCAGTGCTAGGATTACCTACGAGCAGTACTTC.